Listed below are T cell receptor beta chains from one sample, sequenced in a study of T cell responses to AZD1222 COVID-19 vaccine. Generated by immunoSEQ multiplex PCR, the TCRdb table keeps only in-frame clones and is missing some. This table has about 160,000 clones, around 94% appearing once. Source: peripheral blood, taken 28 days after the second AZD1222 dose. These receptors originate from an adult who received the AZD1222 COVID-19 vaccine. Each CDR3 is given with its conserved first and last residue. The D gene is left open where the match is weak. The listing skips clone size in some rows; elsewhere it reads once, few, many or a size class.

j_call d_call v_call clone_size cdr3_aa cdr3_nt
TRBJ1-5 NA TRBV4-1 once CASSQDGGRSNQPQHF TGCGCCAGCAGCCAAGATGGGGGCCGTAGCAATCAGCCCCAGCATTTT
TRBJ2-7 NA TRBV29-1 NA CSVEEGRGYEQYF TGCAGCGTTGAAGAGGGCAGGGGCTACGAGCAGTACTTC
TRBJ2-1 NA TRBV7-9 NA CASSLGSSYNEQFF TGTGCCAGCAGCTTAGGCAGCTCCTACAATGAGCAGTTCTTC
TRBJ1-1 NA TRBV12-3/TRBV12-4 NA CASSLAGGEAFF TGTGCCAGCAGTTTGGCAGGAGGTGAAGCTTTCTTT
TRBJ2-1 NA TRBV27 once CASSLYTRAFNEQFF TGTGCCAGCAGTTTATATACGAGGGCCTTCAATGAGCAGTTCTTC
TRBJ1-1 NA TRBV6-2/TRBV6-3 NA CASSYGRSYTEAFF TGTGCCAGCAGTTACGGCCGGAGTTACACTGAAGCTTTCTTT
TRBJ2-1 NA TRBV20-1 NA CSARFNEQFF TGCAGTGCTAGGTTCAATGAGCAGTTCTTC
TRBJ1-5 NA TRBV14 NA CASSQDGGQPQHF TGTGCCAGCAGCCAAGATGGGGGGCAGCCCCAGCATTTT
TRBJ1-2 NA TRBV3-1/TRBV3-2 NA CASSQVRRQSNYGYTF TGTGCCAGCAGCCAAGTACGACGGCAATCCAACTATGGCTACACCTTC
TRBJ2-2 TRBD1 TRBV5-1 NA CASSSGVQGSIRELFF TGCGCCAGCAGCTCGGGTGTACAGGGGAGTATCAGGGAGCTGTTTTTT
TRBJ2-2 TRBD2 TRBV4-1 NA CASSQLAGVAGELFF TGCGCCAGCAGCCAACTAGCGGGAGTGGCCGGGGAGCTGTTTTTT
TRBJ1-2 NA TRBV6-5 NA CASSSMGGYGYTF TGTGCCAGCAGTTCGATGGGAGGATATGGCTACACCTTC
TRBJ1-5 TRBD1 TRBV27 NA CASSFPQGQGVDQPQHF TGTGCCAGCAGTTTCCCCCAGGGACAGGGGGTCGATCAGCCCCAGCATTTT
TRBJ2-7 NA TRBV6-5 NA CASSYSGLGAYEQYF TGTGCCAGCAGTTACTCGGGACTTGGGGCCTACGAGCAGTACTTC
TRBJ2-5 NA TRBV19 NA CASSPRVGGETQYF TGTGCCAGTAGTCCCCGTGTGGGCGGTGAGACCCAGTACTTC
TRBJ1-1 NA TRBV12-3/TRBV12-4 few CASSLRTDGGPFF TGTGCCAGCAGTTTGCGGACGGACGGAGGACCTTTCTTT
TRBJ2-5 TRBD1 TRBV5-4 NA CASSAANRGETQYF TGTGCCAGCAGCGCTGCCAACAGGGGCGAGACCCAGTACTTC
TRBJ2-1 TRBD2 TRBV5-1 NA CASSLLPNRIAGVGRFHEQFF TGCGCCAGCAGCTTGCTACCTAACAGAATAGCGGGAGTCGGGAGATTCCATGAGCAGTTCTTC